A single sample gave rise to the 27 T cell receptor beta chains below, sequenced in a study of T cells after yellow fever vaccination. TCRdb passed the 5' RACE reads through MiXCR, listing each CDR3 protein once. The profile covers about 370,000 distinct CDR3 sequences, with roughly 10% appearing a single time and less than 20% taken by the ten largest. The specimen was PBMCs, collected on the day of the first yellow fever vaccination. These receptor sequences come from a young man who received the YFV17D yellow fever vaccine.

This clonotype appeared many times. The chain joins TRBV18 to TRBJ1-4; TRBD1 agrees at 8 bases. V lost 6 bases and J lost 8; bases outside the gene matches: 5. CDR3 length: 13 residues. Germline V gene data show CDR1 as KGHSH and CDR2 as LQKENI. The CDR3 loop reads CASSPDREEKLFF. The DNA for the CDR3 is TGTGCCAGCTCCCCGGACAGGGAGGAAAAACTGTTTTTT.

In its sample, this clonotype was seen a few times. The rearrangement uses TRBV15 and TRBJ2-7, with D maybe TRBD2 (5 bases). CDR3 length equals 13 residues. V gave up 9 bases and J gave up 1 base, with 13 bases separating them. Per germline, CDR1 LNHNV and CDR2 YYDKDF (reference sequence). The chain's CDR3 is CATALRRSYEQYV. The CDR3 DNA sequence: TGTGCCACAGCCCTTCGGAGGTCCTACGAGCAGTACGTC.

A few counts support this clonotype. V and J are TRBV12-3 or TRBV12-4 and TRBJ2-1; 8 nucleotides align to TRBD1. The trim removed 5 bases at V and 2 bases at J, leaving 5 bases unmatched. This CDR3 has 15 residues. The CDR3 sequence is CASSLQQGAYNEQFF. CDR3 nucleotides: TGTGCCAGCAGTCTTCAACAGGGGGCCTACAATGAGCAGTTCTTC.

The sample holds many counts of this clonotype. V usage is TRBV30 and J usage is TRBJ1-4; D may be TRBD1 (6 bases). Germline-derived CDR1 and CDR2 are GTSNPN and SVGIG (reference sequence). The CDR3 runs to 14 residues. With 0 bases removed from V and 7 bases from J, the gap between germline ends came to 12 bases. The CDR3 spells CAWSVQGSGEKLFF. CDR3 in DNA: TGTGCCTGGAGTGTCCAGGGGTCGGGTGAAAAACTGTTTTTT.

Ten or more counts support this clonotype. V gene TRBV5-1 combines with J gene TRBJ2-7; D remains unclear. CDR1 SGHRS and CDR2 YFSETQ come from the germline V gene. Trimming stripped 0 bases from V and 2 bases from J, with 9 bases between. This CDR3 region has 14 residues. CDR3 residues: CASSLEAGPYEQYF. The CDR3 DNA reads TGCGCCAGCAGCTTGGAGGCCGGTCCCTACGAGCAGTACTTC.

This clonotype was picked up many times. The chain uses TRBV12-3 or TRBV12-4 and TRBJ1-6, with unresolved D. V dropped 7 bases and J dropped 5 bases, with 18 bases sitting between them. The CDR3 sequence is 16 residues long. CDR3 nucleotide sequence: TGTGCCAGCACTCCCGCTTTGGGCAGTAATAATTCACCCCTCCACTTT. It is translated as CASTPALGSNNSPLHF.

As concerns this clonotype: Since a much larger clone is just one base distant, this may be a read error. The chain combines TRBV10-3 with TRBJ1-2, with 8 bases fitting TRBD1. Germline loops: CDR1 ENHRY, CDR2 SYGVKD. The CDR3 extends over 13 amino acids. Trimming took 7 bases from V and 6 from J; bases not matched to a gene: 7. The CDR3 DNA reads TGTGCCATCAATACCGTGACAGGGGATGGCTACACCTTC. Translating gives CAINTVTGDGYTF.

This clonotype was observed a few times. CDR3 loop: CASSSGPGYEQYV. The CDR3 DNA follows: TGTGCCAGCAGCTCCGGGCCCGGCTACGAGCAGTACGTC. The chain recombines TRBV7-3 with TRBJ2-7; no reliable D call. Germline values: CDR1 SGHTA, CDR2 FQGTGA. CDR3 size: 13 residues. V was cut by 4 bases and J by 3 bases, with 10 bases left in between.

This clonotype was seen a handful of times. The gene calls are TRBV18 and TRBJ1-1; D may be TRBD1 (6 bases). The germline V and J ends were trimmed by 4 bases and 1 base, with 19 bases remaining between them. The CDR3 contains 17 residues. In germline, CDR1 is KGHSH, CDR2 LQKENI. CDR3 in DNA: TGTGCCAGCTCACGGGGGGGCGGATTGGGGAAGAACACTGAAGCTTTCTTT. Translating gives CASSRGGGLGKNTEAFF.

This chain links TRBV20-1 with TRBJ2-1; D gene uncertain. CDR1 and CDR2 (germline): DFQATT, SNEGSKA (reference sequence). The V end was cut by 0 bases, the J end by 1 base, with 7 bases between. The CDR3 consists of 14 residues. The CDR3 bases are TGCAGTGCTAGAGATGTAAGTTCCTACAATGAGCAGTTCTTC. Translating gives CSARDVSSYNEQFF.

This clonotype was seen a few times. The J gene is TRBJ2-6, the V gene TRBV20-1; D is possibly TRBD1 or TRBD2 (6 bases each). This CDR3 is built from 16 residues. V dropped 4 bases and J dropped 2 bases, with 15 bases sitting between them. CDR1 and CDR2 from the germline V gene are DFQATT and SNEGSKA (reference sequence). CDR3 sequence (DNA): TGCAGTGCTAAGCCGGGGGCGAGGACTGGGGCCAACGTCCTGACTTTC. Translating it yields CSAKPGARTGANVLTF.

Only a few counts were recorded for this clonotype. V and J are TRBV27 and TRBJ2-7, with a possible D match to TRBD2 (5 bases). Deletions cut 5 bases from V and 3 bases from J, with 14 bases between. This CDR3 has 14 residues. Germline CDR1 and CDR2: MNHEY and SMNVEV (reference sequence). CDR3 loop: CASSPRTGNYEQYV. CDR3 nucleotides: TGTGCCAGCAGTCCTCGGACGGGAAACTACGAGCAGTACGTC.

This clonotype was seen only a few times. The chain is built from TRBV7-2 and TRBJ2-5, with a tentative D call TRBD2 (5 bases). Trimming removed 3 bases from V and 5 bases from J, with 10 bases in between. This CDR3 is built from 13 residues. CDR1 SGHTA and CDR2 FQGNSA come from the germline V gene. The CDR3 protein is CASSFAERETQYF. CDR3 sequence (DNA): TGTGCCAGCAGCTTCGCGGAGCGGGAGACCCAGTACTTC.

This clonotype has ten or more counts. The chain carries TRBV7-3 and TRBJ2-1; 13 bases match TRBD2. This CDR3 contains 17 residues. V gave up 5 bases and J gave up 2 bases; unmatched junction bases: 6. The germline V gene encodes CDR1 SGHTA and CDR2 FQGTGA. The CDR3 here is CASSPRTSGGPYNEQFF. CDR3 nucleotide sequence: TGTGCCAGCAGCCCCCGGACTAGCGGGGGACCCTACAATGAGCAGTTCTTC. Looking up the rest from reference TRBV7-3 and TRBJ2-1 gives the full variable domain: GAGVSQTPSNKVTEKGKYVELRCDPISGHTALYWYRQSLGQGPEFLIYFQGTGAADDSGLPNDRFFAVRPEGSVSTLKIQRTERGDSAVYLCASSPRTSGGPYNEQFFGPGTRLTVL.

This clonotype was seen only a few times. CDR3 protein: CASSLGFSPGPETQYF. The CDR3 DNA sequence: TGTGCCAGCAGCTTAGGGTTCTCCCCCGGCCCGGAGACCCAGTACTTC. The chain uses TRBV7-2 and TRBJ2-5; no clear D. V lost 1 base and J lost 5, with 17 bases in between. The length of the CDR3 is 16 residues. In germline, CDR1 is SGHTA, CDR2 FQGNSA.

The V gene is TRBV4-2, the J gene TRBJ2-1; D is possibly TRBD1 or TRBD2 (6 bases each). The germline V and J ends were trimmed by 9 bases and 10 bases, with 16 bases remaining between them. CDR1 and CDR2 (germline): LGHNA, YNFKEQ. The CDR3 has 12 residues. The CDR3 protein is CARGLGGGEQFF. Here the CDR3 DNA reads TGTGCCAGGGGCCTCGGGGGCGGAGAGCAGTTCTTC.

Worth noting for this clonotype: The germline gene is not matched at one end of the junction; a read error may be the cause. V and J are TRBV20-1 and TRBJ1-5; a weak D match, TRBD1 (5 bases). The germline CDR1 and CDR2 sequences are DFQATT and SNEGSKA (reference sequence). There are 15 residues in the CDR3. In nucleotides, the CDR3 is TGCATTGCTTATTCCCGGGACGGATTTTATCAGCCCCAGCATTTT. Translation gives CIAYSRDGFYQPQHF.

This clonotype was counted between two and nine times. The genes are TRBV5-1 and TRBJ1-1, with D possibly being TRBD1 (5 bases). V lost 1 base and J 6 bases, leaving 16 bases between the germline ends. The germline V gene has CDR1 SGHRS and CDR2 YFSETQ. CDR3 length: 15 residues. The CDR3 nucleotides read TGCGCCAGCAGCTTGTCCGCTCCAGGGAGGGCTGAAGCTTTCTTT. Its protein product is CASSLSAPGRAEAFF.

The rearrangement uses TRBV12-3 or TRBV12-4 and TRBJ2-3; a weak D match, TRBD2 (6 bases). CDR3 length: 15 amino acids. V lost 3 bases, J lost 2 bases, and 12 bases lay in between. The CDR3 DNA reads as TGTGCCAGCAGTTTCGGGGGAATTGACACAGATACGCAGTATTTT. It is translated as CASSFGGIDTDTQYF.

CDR3 nucleotides: TGTGCCAGCACCGCACAGGGCCCCCTCCACTTT. It yields the protein CASTAQGPLHF. This chain connects TRBV5-5 to TRBJ1-6, with D possibly matching TRBD1 (6 bases). This CDR3 contains 11 residues. The germline V gene encodes CDR1 SGHKS and CDR2 YYEKEE (reference sequence). V shed 6 bases and J shed 13 bases, with 11 bases lying between them.

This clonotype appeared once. For the CDR3, the DNA is TGTGCCAGCAGTTACTCGAGCCTACCCTCCTACAATGAGCAGTTCTTC. Translation gives CASSYSSLPSYNEQFF. The chain carries TRBV6-2 or TRBV6-3 and TRBJ2-1; D is undetermined. The CDR3 loop spans 16 amino acids. Germline V gene lookup returns CDR1 MNHEY and CDR2 SVGEGT. Trimming stripped 0 bases from V and 0 bases from J, with 9 bases between.

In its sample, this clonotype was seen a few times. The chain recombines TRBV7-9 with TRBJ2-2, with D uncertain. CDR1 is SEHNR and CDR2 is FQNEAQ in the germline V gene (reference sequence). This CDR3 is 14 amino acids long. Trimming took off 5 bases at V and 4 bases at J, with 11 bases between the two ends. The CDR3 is CASSPPQTTGELFF. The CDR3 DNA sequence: TGTGCCAGCAGCCCCCCGCAGACCACCGGGGAGCTGTTTTTT.

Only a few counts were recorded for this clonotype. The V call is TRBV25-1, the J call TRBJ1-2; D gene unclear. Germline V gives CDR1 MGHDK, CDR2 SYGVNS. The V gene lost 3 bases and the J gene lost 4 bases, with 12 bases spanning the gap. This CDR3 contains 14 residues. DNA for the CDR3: TGTGCCAGCAGTGATTCTGGTTTGGGCTATGGCTACACCTTC. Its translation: CASSDSGLGYGYTF.

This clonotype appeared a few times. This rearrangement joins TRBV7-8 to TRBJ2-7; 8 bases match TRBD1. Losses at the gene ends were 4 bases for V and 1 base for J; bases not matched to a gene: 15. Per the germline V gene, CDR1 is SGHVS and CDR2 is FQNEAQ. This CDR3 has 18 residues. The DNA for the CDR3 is TGTGCCAGCAGCTCTTACTCCAGGGGACAGGTTTTATCCTACGAGCAGTACTTC. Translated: CASSSYSRGQVLSYEQYF.

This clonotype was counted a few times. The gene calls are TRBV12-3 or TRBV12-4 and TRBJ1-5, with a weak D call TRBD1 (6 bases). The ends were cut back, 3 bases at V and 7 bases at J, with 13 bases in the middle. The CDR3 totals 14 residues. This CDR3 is CASSFGGARQPQHF. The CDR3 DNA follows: TGTGCCAGCAGTTTTGGGGGGGCGAGACAGCCCCAGCATTTT.

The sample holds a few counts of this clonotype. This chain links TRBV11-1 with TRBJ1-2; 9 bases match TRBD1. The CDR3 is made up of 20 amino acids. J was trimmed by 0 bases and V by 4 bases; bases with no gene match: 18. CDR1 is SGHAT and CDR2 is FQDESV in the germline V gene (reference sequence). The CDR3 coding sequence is TGTGCCAGCAGCTCACCCGACTACAGGGGGCAAGATGGTGCTAACTATGGCTACACCTTC. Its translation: CASSSPDYRGQDGANYGYTF.

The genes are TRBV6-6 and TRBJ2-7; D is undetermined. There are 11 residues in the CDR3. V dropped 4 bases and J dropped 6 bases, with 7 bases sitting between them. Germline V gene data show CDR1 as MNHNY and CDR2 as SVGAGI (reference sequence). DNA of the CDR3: TGTGCCAGCAGTTCCCGGTCCGAGCAGTACTTC. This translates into CASSSRSEQYF.